This paragraph covers one T cell receptor beta chain sequence. This specimen comes from a study of blood T cell repertoires in COVID-19. Looking at the study overall: COVID-19 samples, acute and convalescent, were from the United States, Italy and Spain.

The CDR3 covers 14 residues. Germline V gives CDR1 SGHRS, CDR2 YFSETQ. The ends were cut back, 3 bases at V and 0 bases at J, with 8 bases in the middle. Per the study methods: The authors estimated nucleated cell counts from reference gene primer amplification. Using immunoSEQ multiplex PCR, the repertoire was profiled, and TCRdb retains in-frame clones only, with some absent. The V and J calls and the clone size are those of that table, but D and trimming were determined from the DNA. Among approximately 99,000 clones listed, almost 90% were seen once. V is TRBV5-1 and J is TRBJ2-3, with a tentative D call TRBD1 (6 bases). Input material: peripheral blood. The receptor was derived from a man aged 45-65 years with COVID-19, enrolled during active disease. Written as DNA, the CDR3 is TGCGCCAGCAGCTCAGGGGTCAGCACAGATACGCAGTATTTT. Translating gives CASSSGVSTDTQYF. Full variable domain (missing parts from reference TRBV5-1 and TRBJ2-3): KAGVTQTPRYLIKTRGQQVTLSCSPISGHRSVSWYQQTPGQGLQFLFEYFSETQRNKGNFPGRFSGRQFSNSRSEMNVSTLELGDSALYLCASSSGVSTDTQYFGPGTRLTVL.